The 20 T cell receptor beta chains below all came from one sample that was sequenced in a study of human T cells and chemical hapten exposure. TCRdb called the RACE reads again in MiXCR, with one record for every CDR3 protein. The sample yields some 120,000 distinct CDR3 sequences, 9.5% to 13% seen once. Time point: patch test 1, 2 weeks after DPC sensitization. The treatment here: therapeutic diphenylcyclopropenone sensitization with weekly scalp DPC. The sample here was whole blood, taken in connection with sensitization to the hapten diphenylcyclopropenone (DPC). Source of these receptors: a woman aged 50 to 60 with alopecia areata. Some clones in this sample may be carry-over from other donors' samples.

Many counts were recorded for this clonotype. This sequence joins TRBV7-2 and TRBJ1-5; TRBD1 agrees at 9 bases. Trimming cost V 0 bases and J 7 bases; bases outside gene matches: 4. Germline CDR1 and CDR2: SGHTA and FQGNSA. The CDR3 runs to 15 residues. The DNA for the CDR3 is TGTGCCAGCAGCTTAGCTGGGACAGGGAAGCAGCCCCAGCATTTT. Amino acid sequence: CASSLAGTGKQPQHF.

J is TRBJ2-4 and V is TRBV11-2; 13 nucleotides line up with TRBD2. The V gene's germline CDR1 is SGHAT and CDR2 FQNNGV. The J segment lost 2 bases and the V segment lost 11 bases, leaving 15 bases of the junction unmatched. The CDR3 covers 18 residues. CDR3 sequence (DNA): TGTGCCCTACAGTCTACTAGCGGGGGGGCCCGGTCCAAAAACATTCAGTACTTC. Amino acids: CALQSTSGGARSKNIQYF.

V gene TRBV4-1 combines with J gene TRBJ2-1, with TRBD2 identical over 9 bases. Germline loops: CDR1 MGHRA, CDR2 YSYEKL. V trimming: 1 base; J trimming: 4 bases; junction bases outside the gene matches: 17. The CDR3 loop spans 20 amino acids. DNA for the CDR3: TGCGCCAGCAGCCAAGGACGGGGGGTCTTTAGCGGGAGTAGATACAATGAGCAGTTCTTC. This codes for CASSQGRGVFSGSRYNEQFF.

This clonotype was observed many times. J is TRBJ2-3 and V is TRBV5-4; TRBD1 might be the D (5 bases). In germline, CDR1 is SGHNT, CDR2 YYREEE (reference sequence). V dropped 5 bases and J dropped 0 bases, with 10 bases sitting between them. CDR3 length equals 14 residues. The CDR3 here is CASRLTGSTDTQYF. The DNA of the CDR3 is TGTGCCAGCAGGCTAACAGGTAGCACAGATACGCAGTATTTT.

This clonotype was detected only a few times. V usage is TRBV5-6 and J usage is TRBJ2-7, with TRBD2 matching over 7 bases. The germline V gene has CDR1 SGHDT and CDR2 YYEEEE. There are 15 residues in the CDR3. The V gene end was trimmed by 4 bases and the J gene end by 3 bases; junction bases not matched to a gene: 10. The CDR3 spells CASSRGMTSIYEQYF. The CDR3 nucleotides are TGTGCCAGCAGCCGGGGGATGACTAGCATCTACGAGCAGTACTTC. Drawing the rest from reference TRBV5-6 and TRBJ2-7, the complete variable domain is DAGVTQSPTHLIKTRGQQVTLRCSPKSGHDTVSWYQQALGQGPQFIFQYYEEEERQRGNFPDRFSGHQFPNYSSELNVNALLLGDSALYLCASSRGMTSIYEQYFGPGTRLTVT.

This clonotype was counted only a few times. The chain joins TRBV29-1 to TRBJ2-5; D assignment may be TRBD1 or TRBD2 (5 bases each). Trimming took 6 bases from V and 4 from J, leaving 15 bases between them. Germline V gene data show CDR1 as SQVTM and CDR2 as ANQGSEA. The CDR3 runs 13 residues. CDR3 in amino acids: CSVGHGARETQYF. In DNA form, the CDR3 reads TGCAGCGTGGGCCACGGGGCACGAGAGACCCAGTACTTC.

CDR3 DNA: TGTGCCGCCTTCCGGGGGCCGGGCACCGGGGAGCTGTTTTTT. This translates into CAAFRGPGTGELFF. The V call is TRBV28, the J call TRBJ2-2; D may correspond to TRBD1 or TRBD2 (6 bases each). Germline lookup yields CDR1 MDHEN and CDR2 SYDVKM. The length of the CDR3 is 14 residues. V lost 11 bases to trimming and J lost 4 bases, with 17 bases between them.

The chain is built from TRBV4-3 and TRBJ1-6, with D maybe TRBD1 (5 bases). The V gene lost 0 bases and the J gene lost 13 bases, with 16 bases spanning the gap. The CDR3 is 15 amino acids. Germline-derived CDR1 and CDR2 are LGHNA and YSLEER. The CDR3 sequence: CASSQEYAAKGPLHF. The DNA for the CDR3 is TGCGCCAGCAGCCAAGAATACGCAGCGAAGGGGCCCCTCCACTTT.

Comments on this clonotype: One end of the junction is discordant with germline, which a read error may explain. This chain links TRBV11-3 with TRBJ1-1; D gene uncertain. The V gene's germline CDR1 is SGHNT and CDR2 YENEEA. The CDR3 consists of 16 residues. CDR3 in amino acids: CASSPGSWSGNAEAFF. CDR3 in DNA: TGTGCCAGCAGCCCCGGGAGTTGGTCGGGGAACGCTGAAGCTTTCTTT.

V is TRBV7-2 and J is TRBJ2-3, with D uncertain. The CDR3 has 14 residues. V gave up 0 bases and J gave up 1 base, with 5 bases separating them. The V gene's germline CDR1 is SGHTA and CDR2 FQGNSA. Here the CDR3 DNA reads TGTGCCAGCAGCTTAGCGCTAGGCACAGATACGCAGTATTTT. It specifies CASSLALGTDTQYF.

The CDR3 nucleotides are TGCAGCGCCGGGACAGGGGGCAATGAGCAGTTCTTC. Protein product: CSAGTGGNEQFF. The chain combines TRBV29-1 with TRBJ2-1, with 11 bases fitting TRBD1. Germline V lookup: CDR1 SQVTM, CDR2 ANQGSEA. V lost 7 bases and J lost 6; bases outside the gene matches: 2. The CDR3 runs 12 residues.

This clonotype was detected many times. The V and J genes are TRBV7-2 and TRBJ1-1; D is ambiguous. Per germline, CDR1 SGHTA and CDR2 FQGNSA. CDR3 size: 13 residues. Deletions cut 5 bases from V and 4 bases from J, with 11 bases between. In DNA, the CDR3 is TGTGCCAGCAGCACCAGTAAGACCACTGAAGCTTTCTTT. Its protein is CASSTSKTTEAFF.

Worth noting for this clonotype: It may be a read error: a sequence one base away is much more abundant. The chain uses TRBV6-6 and TRBJ2-7; D tentatively fits TRBD1 or TRBD2 (5 bases each). The CDR3 spans 14 residues. V gave up 4 bases and J gave up 6 bases, with 16 bases separating them. Germline CDR1 and CDR2: MNHNY and SVGAGI (reference sequence). The CDR3 is CASSFWKGTSEQYF. CDR3 DNA sequence: TGTGCCAGCAGTTTTTGGAAGGGGACGAGCGAGCAGTACTTC.

This clonotype was seen a handful of times. This chain links TRBV5-1 with TRBJ2-5; either TRBD1 or TRBD2 may supply D (5 bases each). CDR1 SGHRS and CDR2 YFSETQ come from the germline V gene. The CDR3 extends over 14 amino acids. V was cut by 4 bases and J by 5 bases, with 15 bases left in between. CDR3 nucleotides: TGCGCCAGCAGCCCGGGGCTAGCAGGGGAGACCCAGTACTTC. Amino acid sequence: CASSPGLAGETQYF. Complete variable domain (other parts from reference TRBV5-1 and TRBJ2-5): KAGVTQTPRYLIKTRGQQVTLSCSPISGHRSVSWYQQTPGQGLQFLFEYFSETQRNKGNFPGRFSGRQFSNSRSEMNVSTLELGDSALYLCASSPGLAGETQYFGPGTRLLVL.

This clonotype has at least ten counts. This chain connects TRBV4-1 to TRBJ1-1; D is unclear. This CDR3 is 13 amino acids long. CDR1 and CDR2 (germline): MGHRA, YSYEKL. Trimming removed 0 bases from V and 10 bases from J, with 12 bases in between. The CDR3: CASSQDWRGAAFF. The CDR3 coding sequence is TGCGCCAGCAGCCAAGATTGGAGAGGCGCAGCTTTCTTT.

This clonotype was counted at least ten times. V gene TRBV6-5 combines with J gene TRBJ1-5; 8 positions agree with TRBD1. After removal of 5 bases from V and 7 bases from J, the junction contained 7 bases not matched to a gene. The CDR3 runs 14 residues. From germline, CDR1 is MNHEY and CDR2 SVGAGI. In DNA, the CDR3 is TGTGCCAGCAGTCCCGACAGGGGAGGACAGCCCCAGCATTTT. Its protein is CASSPDRGGQPQHF.

V gene TRBV7-2 combines with J gene TRBJ1-3, with D hard to call. The V end lost 5 bases, the J end lost 2 bases, and 16 bases lay between the germline ends. Germline CDR1 is SGHTA and CDR2 is FQGNSA. The CDR3 is made up of 16 amino acids. CDR3 in amino acids: CASSLLSRWAGNTIYF. The DNA of the CDR3 is TGTGCCAGCAGCCTCCTATCCCGGTGGGCTGGAAACACCATATATTTT.

This clonotype was counted ten times or more. The chain recombines TRBV7-8 with TRBJ2-7, with D possibly being TRBD2 (5 bases). The germline V and J ends were trimmed by 3 bases and 3 bases, with 12 bases remaining between them. CDR3 length: 14 residues. Per the germline V gene, CDR1 is SGHVS and CDR2 is FQNEAQ. CDR3 residues: CASSFRPTSYEQYF. In DNA, the CDR3 is TGTGCCAGCAGCTTCCGGCCAACTAGCTACGAGCAGTACTTC.

The chain carries TRBV7-9 and TRBJ2-3, with 11 bases identical to TRBD2. Losses at the gene ends were 5 bases for V and 7 bases for J; bases not matched to a gene: 11. CDR1 SEHNR and CDR2 FQNEAQ come from the germline V gene (reference sequence). CDR3 length: 16 residues. CDR3 in amino acids: CASSPRSSGRPNTQYF. In DNA form, the CDR3 reads TGTGCCAGCAGCCCGAGGTCTAGCGGGAGGCCAAATACGCAGTATTTT.

This clonotype was seen ten or more times. V is TRBV9 and J is TRBJ2-3, with TRBD1 matching 10 bases. CDR3 size: 16 residues. J was trimmed by 2 bases and V by 2 bases; bases with no gene match: 5. The germline gives CDR1 SGDLS, CDR2 YYNGEE. The DNA for the CDR3 is TGTGCCAGCAGCGTTGGGACAGGGGCTGCCACAGATACGCAGTATTTT. Translated: CASSVGTGAATDTQYF. Based on the CDR3 plus reference TRBV9 and TRBJ2-3, the full variable domain is DSGVTQTPKHLITATGQRVTLRCSPRSGDLSVYWYQQSLDQGLQFLIQYYNGEERAKGNILERFSAQQFPDLHSELNLSSLELGDSALYFCASSVGTGAATDTQYFGPGTRLTVL.